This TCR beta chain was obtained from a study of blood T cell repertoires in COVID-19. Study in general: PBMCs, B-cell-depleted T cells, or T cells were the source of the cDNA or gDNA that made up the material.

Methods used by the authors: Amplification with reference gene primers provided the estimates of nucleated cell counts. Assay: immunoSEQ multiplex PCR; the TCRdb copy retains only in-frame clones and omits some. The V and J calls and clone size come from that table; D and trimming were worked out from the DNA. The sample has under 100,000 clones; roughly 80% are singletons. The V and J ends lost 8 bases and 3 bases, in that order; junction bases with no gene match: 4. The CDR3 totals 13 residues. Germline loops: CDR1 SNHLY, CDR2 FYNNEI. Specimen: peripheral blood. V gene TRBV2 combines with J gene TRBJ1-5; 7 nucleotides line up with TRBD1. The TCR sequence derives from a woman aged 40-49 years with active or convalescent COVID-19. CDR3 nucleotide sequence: TGTGCCAGCGGGACAGTTTTCAATCAGCCCCAGCATTTT. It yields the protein CASGTVFNQPQHF.